This T cell receptor beta chain was sequenced during a study of breast tumors, draining lymph nodes, adjacent tissues. General observations from the study: Tumor and nontumor repertoires were significantly more similar in luminal-like than in basal-like breast cancer. Tumor repertoires ranked between lymph nodes and nontumor tissue in diversity, with V and J gene preferences. The lymph node origin of tumor T cells was framed as consistent with a hypothesis, not demonstrated. The data were judged consistent with most tumor T cells coming from lymph node and expanding in tumor.

Via MiXCR, TCRdb re-called the multiplex PCR reads, giving one row per CDR3 protein. This sample has 120,000 to 150,000 distinct CDR3 sequences, with 32% found just once. Germline assignment: CDR1 ENHRY and CDR2 SYGVKD. The length of the CDR3 is 14 residues. This clonotype has just a few counts. The target antigen is unknown. This may be a read error: a much more frequent sequence differs by one nucleotide. Axillary draining lymph nodes of breast cancer patients supplied the node samples. The chain couples TRBV10-3 to TRBJ1-4; 9 positions agree with TRBD1. The source is a female donor with breast cancer. Some clones in this sample may be carry-over from other donors' samples. The sequencing input was axillary lymph node tissue. CDR3 nucleotides: TGTGCCATCAGTTCTACAGGGGGCGATGAAGAACTGTTTTTT. Translating it yields CAISSTGGDEELFF.